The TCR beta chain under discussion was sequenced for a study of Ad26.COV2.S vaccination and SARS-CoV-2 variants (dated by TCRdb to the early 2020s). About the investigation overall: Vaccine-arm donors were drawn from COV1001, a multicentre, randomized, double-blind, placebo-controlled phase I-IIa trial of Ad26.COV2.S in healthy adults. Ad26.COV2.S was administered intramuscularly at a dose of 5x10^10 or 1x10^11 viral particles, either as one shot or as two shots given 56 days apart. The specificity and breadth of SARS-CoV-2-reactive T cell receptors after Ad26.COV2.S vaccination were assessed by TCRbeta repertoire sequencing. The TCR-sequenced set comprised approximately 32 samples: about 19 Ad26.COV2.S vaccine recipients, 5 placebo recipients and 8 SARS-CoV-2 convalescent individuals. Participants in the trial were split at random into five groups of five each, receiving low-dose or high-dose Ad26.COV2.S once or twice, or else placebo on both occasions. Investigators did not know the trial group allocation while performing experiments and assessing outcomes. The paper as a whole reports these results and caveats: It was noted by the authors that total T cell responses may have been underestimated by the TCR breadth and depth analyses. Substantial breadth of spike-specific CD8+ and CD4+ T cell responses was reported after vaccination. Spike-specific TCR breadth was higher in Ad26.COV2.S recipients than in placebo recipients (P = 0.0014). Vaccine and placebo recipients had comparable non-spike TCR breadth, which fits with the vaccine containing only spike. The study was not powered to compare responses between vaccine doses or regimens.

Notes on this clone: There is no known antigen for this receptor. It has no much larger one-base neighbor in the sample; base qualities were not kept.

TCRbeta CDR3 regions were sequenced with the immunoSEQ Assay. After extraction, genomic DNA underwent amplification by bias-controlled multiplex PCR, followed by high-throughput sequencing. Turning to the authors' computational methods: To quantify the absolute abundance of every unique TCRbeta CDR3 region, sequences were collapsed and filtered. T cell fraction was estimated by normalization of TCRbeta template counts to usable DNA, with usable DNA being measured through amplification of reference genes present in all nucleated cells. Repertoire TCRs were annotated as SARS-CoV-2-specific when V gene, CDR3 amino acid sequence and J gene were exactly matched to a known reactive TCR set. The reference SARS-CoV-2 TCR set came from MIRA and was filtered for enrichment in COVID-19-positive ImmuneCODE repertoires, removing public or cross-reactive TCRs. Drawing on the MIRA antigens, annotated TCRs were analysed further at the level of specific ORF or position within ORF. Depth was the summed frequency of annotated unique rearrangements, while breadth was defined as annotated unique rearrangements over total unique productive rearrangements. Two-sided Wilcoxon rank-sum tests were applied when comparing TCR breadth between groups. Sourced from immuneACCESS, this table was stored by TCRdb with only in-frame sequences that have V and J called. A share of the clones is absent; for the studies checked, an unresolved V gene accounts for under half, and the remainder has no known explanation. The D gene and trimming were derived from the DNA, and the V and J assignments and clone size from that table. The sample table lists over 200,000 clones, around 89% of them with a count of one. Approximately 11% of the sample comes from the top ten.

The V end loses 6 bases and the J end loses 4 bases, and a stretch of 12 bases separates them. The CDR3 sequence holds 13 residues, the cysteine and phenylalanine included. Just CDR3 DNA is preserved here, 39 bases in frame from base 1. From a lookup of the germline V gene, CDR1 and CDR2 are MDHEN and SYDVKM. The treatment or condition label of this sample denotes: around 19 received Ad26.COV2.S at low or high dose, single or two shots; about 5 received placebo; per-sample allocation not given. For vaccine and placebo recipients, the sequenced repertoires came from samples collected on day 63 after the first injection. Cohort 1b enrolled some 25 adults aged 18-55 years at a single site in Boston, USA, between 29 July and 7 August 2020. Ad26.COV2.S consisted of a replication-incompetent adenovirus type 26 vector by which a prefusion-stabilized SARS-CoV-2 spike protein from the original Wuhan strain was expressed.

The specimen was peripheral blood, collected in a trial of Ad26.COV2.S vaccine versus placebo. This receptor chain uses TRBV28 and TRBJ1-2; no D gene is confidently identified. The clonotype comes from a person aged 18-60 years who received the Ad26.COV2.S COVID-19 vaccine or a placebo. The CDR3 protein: CASREDGFYGYTF. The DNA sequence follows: TGTGCCAGCAGGGAGGACGGATTCTATGGCTACACCTTC.